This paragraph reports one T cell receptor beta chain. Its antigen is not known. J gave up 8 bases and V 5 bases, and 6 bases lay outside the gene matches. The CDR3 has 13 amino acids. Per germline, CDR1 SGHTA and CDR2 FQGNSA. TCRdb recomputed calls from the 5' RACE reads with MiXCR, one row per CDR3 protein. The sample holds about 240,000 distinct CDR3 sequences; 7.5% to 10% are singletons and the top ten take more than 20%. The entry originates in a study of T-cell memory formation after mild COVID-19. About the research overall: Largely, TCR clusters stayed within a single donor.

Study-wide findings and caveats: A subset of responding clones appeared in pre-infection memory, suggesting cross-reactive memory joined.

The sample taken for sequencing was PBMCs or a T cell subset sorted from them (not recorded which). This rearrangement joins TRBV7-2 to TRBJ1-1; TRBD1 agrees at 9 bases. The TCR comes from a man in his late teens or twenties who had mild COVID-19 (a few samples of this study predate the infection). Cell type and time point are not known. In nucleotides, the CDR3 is TGTGCCAGCAGCCGGGACAGGGTTTGGGAAGCTTTCTTT. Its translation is CASSRDRVWEAFF.